This TCR beta chain was obtained from a study of CD4 T cells in relation to SARS-CoV-2 and coronaviruses. On this clone itself: Its antigen is undetermined.

Before the COVID-19 pandemic, during about 2010-2018, CD4+ T cells were taken from unexposed donors. CD4+ T cells were isolated from the cells after about ten days of culture. CDR3 length: 12 residues. Trimming removed 7 bases at V and 8 bases at J, with 15 bases between. Germline lookup yields CDR1 GTSNPN and CDR2 SVGIG (reference sequence). Only in-frame clones appear in the TCRdb table, and some are missing; sequencing was by immunoSEQ multiplex PCR. This sample has under 25,000 clones; about 70% occur once, and the top ten carry about 16%. The specimen sequenced was CD4+ T cells from PBMCs, cultured in vitro. The chain employs TRBV30 and TRBJ2-1; possibly TRBD2 for D (5 bases). The TCR sequence derives from a human donor in good health. Here the CDR3 DNA reads TGTGCCTCAAGTCGGGGATGGGATGAGCAGTTCTTC. Translated: CASSRGWDEQFF.